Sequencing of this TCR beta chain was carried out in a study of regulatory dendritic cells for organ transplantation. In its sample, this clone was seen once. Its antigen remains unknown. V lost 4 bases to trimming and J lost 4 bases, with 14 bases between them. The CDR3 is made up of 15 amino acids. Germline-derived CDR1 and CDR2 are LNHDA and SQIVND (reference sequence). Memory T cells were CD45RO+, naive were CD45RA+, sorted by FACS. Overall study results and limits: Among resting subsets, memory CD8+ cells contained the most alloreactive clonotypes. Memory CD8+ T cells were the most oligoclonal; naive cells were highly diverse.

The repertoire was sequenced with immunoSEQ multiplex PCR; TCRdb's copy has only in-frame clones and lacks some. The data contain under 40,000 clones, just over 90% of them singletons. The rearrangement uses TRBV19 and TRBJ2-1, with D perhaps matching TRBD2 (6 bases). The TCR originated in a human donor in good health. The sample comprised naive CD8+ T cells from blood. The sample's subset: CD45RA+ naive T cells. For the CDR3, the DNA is TGTGCCAGTAGTACGGGGGTTGGGGTTTACAATGAGCAGTTCTTC. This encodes CASSTGVGVYNEQFF.